This T cell receptor (beta chain) was sequenced in a study of T cell repertoires in cytomegalovirus infection. MiXCR was run by TCRdb on the reads, yielding one entry per CDR3 protein. This sample has roughly 920,000 distinct CDR3 sequences; about 33% occur once, and the top ten carry about an eighth. Germline V gene data show CDR1 as KGHSH and CDR2 as LQKENI. This CDR3 is 16 amino acids long. V gave up 5 bases and J gave up 3 bases, with 18 bases separating them. Regarding this clonotype: The antigen is undetermined.

The source of this sequence is a human donor in good health (CMV status not recorded). Some clones in this sample may be carry-over from other donors' samples. J is TRBJ2-3 and V is TRBV18; TRBD1 might be the D (5 bases). This specimen consisted of cultured CD8+ T cells from PBMCs, obtained from culture after CMV antigen stimulation. CDR3 amino acids: CASSATEGEWTDTQYF. CDR3 sequence (DNA): TGTGCCAGCTCAGCCACGGAAGGGGAATGGACAGATACGCAGTATTTT.